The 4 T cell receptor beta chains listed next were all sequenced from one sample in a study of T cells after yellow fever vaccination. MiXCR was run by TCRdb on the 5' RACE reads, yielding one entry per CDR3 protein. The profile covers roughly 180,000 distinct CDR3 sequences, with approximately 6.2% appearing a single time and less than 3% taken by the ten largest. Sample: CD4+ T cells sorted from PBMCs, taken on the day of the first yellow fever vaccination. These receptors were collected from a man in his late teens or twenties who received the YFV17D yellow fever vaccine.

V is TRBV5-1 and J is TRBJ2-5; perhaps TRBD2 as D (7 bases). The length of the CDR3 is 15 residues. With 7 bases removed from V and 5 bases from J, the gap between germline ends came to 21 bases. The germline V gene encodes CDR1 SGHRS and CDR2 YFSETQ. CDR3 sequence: CASQRSGEAGETQYF. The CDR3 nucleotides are TGCGCCAGCCAAAGGTCAGGGGAAGCGGGGGAGACCCAGTACTTC.

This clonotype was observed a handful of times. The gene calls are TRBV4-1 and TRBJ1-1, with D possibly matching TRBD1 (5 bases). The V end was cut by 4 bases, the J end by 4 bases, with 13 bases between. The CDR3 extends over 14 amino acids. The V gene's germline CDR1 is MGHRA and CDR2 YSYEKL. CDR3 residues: CASSPRAGSTEAFF. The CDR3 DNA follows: TGCGCCAGCAGCCCCAGGGCAGGGAGCACTGAAGCTTTCTTT.

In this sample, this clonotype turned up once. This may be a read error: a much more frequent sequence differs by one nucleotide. DNA of the CDR3: TGTTCCACCACGACCCCGGGGCCAGATACGCAGTATTTT. Its protein is CSTTTPGPDTQYF. This rearrangement joins TRBV28 to TRBJ2-3; D could derive from TRBD1 or TRBD2 (5 bases each). Germline V CDR1 and CDR2: MDHEN, SYDVKM. This CDR3 is built from 13 residues.

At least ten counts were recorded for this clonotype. CDR3 nucleotides: TGTGCCAGCAGCTTAGGAGAAGCAGTTGGAAACACCATATATTTT. The encoded protein is CASSLGEAVGNTIYF. The chain employs TRBV7-2 and TRBJ1-3; D uncertain. The V gene's germline CDR1 is SGHTA and CDR2 FQGNSA. The CDR3 contains 15 residues. The V end lost 1 base, the J end lost 3 bases, and 10 bases lay between the germline ends.